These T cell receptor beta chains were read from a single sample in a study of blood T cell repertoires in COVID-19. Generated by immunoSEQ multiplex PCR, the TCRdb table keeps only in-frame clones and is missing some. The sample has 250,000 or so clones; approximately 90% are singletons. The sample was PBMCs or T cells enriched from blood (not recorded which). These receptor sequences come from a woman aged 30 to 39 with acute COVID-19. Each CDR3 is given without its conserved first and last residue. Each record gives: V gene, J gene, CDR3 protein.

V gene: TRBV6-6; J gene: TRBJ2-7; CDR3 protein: ASSYPTSGHSYEQY
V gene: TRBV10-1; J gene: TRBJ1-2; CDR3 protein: ASARDRSYGYT
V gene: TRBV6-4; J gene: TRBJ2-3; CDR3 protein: ASSPGLAVTDTQY
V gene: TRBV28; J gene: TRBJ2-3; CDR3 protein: ATSGSGRKADTQY
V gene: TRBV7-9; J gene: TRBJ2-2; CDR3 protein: ASSLNRVGDGELF
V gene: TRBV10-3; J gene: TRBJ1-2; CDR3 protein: AISEGRIANNKMGGYT
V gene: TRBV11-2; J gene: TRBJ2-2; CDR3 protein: ASSLGGGVTGELF
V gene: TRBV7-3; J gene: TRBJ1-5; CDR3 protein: ASSLQRGQPQH
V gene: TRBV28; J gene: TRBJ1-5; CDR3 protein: ASSPGLSNQPQH
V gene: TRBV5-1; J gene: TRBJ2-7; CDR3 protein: ASSLDPENSYEQY
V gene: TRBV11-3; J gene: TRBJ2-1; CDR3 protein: ASSETSGGYNEQF
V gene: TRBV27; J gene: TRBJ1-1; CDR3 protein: ASSKPITDRVRGTEAF
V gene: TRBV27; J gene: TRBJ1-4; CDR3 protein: ASRGTDGVKLF
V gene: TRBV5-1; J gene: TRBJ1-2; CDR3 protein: ASSIQDTDNGYT
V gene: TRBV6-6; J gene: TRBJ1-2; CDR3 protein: AVQGFGYT
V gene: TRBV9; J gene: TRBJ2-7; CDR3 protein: ASSGRDSSEEQY
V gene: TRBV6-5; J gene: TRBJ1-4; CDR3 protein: ASIVQGPGEKLF
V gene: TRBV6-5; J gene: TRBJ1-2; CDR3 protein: ASSRDRGGYT
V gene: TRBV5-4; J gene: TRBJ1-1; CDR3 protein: ASSLAYGQGNTEAF
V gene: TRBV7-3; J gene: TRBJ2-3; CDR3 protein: ASSPRGSTDTQY
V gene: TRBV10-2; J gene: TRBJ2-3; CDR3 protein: ASRDGTSGTDTQY
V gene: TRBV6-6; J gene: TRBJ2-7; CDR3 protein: ASGDRRFEQY
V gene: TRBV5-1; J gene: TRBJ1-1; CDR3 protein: ASSLEGARTEAF
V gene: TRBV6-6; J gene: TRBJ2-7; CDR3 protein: ASSYTTSGREAEQY
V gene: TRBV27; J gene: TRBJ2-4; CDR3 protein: ASSPLTGGTAKNIQY
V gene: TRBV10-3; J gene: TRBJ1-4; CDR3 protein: AISEGHNEKLF
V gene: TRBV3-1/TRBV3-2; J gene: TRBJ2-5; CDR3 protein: ASSQVVSGSETQY
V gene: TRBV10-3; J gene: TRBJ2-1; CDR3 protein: AISVDNYNEQF
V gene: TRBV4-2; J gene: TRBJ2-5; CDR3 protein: ASSQELNVETQY
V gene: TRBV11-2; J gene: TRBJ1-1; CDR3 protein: ASSFTSGGNTEAF
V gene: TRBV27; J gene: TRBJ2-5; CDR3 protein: ASSSRTGRQETQY
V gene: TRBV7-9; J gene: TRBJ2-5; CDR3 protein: ASSLRQSQETQY
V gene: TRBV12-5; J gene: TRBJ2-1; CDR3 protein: ASGFNPGEQF
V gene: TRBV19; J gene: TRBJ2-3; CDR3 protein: ASSIDLGGGPSTDTQY
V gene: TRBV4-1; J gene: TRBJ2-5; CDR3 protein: ASSRATGGEETQY
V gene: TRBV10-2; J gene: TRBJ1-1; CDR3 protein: ASRLMNTEAF
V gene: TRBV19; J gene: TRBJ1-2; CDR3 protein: ASSPPPGQHYGYT
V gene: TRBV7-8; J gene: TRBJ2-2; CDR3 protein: ASSEGVTRTGELF
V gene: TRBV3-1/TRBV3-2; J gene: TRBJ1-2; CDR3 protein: ASSQVPGDKYYGYT
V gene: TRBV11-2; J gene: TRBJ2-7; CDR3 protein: ASTTRLAGGLGYEQY
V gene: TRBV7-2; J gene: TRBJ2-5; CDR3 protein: ASSLGLAGGD
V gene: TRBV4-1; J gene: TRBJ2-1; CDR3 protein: ASKGQGSLNEQF
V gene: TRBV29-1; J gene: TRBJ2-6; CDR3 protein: SGQRDSGANVLT
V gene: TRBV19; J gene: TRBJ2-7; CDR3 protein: ASSGTGLDEQY
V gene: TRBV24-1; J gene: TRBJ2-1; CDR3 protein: ATSDIENEQF
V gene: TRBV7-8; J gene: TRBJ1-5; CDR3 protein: ASSLRLTSNQPQH
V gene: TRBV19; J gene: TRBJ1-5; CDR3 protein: ASTLESSNQPQH